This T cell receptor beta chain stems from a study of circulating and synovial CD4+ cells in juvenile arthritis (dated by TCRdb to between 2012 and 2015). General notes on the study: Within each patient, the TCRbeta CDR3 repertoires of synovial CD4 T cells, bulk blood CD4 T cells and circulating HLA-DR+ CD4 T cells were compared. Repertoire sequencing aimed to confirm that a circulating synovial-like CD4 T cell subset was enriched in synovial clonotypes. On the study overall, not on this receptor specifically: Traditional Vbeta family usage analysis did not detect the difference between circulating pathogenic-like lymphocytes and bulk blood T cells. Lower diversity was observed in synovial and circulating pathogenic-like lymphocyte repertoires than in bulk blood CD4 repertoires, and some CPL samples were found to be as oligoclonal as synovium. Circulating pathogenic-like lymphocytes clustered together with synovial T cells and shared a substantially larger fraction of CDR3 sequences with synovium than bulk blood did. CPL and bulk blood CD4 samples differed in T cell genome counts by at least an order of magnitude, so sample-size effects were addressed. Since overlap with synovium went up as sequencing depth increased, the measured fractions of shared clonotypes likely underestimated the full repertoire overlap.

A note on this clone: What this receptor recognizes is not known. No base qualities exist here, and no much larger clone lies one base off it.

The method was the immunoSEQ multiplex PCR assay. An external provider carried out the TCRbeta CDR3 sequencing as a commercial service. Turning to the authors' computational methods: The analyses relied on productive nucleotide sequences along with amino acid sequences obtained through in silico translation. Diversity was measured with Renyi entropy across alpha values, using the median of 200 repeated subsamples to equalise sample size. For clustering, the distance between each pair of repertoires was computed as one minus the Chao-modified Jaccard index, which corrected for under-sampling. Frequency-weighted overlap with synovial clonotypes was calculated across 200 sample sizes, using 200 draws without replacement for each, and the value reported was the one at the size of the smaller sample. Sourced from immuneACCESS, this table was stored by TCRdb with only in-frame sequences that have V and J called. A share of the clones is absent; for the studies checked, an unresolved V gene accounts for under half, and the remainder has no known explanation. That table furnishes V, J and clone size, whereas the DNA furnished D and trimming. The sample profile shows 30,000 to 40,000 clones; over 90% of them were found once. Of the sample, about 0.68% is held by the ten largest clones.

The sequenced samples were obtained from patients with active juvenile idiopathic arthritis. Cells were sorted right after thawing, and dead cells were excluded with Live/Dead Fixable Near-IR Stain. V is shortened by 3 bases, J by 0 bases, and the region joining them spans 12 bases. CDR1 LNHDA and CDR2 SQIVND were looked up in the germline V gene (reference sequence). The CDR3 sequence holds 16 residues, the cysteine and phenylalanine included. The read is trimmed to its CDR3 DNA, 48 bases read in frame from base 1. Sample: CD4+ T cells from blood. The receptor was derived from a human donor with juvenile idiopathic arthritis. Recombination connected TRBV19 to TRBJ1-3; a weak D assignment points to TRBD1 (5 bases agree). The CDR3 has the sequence CASSIQAGVSGNTIYF. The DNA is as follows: TGTGCCAGTAGTATTCAAGCGGGGGTCTCTGGAAACACCATATATTTT.